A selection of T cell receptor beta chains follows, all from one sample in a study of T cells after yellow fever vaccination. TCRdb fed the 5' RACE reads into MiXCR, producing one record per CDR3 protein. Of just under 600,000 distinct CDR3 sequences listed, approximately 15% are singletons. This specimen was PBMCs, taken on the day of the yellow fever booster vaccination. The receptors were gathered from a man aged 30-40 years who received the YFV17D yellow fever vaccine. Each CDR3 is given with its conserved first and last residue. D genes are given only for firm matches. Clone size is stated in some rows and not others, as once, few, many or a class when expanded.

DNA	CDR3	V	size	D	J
TGCGCCAGCAGCCCCGAGCGGGGGGACAATGAGCAGTTCTTC	CASSPERGDNEQFF	TRBV5-1	.	TRBD2	TRBJ2-1
TGTGCCACCATAACCGGGACTAGGAATTTCGCGCAGTTCTTC	CATITGTRNFAQFF	TRBV28	.	TRBD2	TRBJ2-1
TGTGCCAGCAGTTTTCTGGGAGGGGGCACCGGGGAGCTGTTTTTT	CASSFLGGGTGELFF	TRBV12-3/TRBV12-4	few	.	TRBJ2-2
TGTGCCAGCACCGTGACTAGCGGGAGGTCGGAGCAGTTCTTC	CASTVTSGRSEQFF	TRBV7-9	.	TRBD2	TRBJ2-1
TGTGCCAGCAGCCCTACGCAATTAACTAGCGGGATTACCTACGAGCAGTACTTC	CASSPTQLTSGITYEQYF	TRBV11-2	few	TRBD2	TRBJ2-7
TGCGCCAGCAGTGAGTCGAATAGGGGGATGCCCCAGCATTTT	CASSESNRGMPQHF	TRBV10-2	.	.	TRBJ1-5
TGCAGTGTAGCGGGAGAACAAGAGACCCAGTACTTC	CSVAGEQETQYF	TRBV20-1	.	TRBD2	TRBJ2-5
TGCAGTGCAACCTCTAGCGGGAGTATCGAAAACATTCAGTACTTC	CSATSSGSIENIQYF	TRBV20-1	.	TRBD2	TRBJ2-4
TGCGCCAGCAGCCAAGGGTATTCCACAGATACGCAGTATTTT	CASSQGYSTDTQYF	TRBV4-3	few	.	TRBJ2-3
TGCGCCAGCAGCCCGGGACTCAGGGGTGAGCAGTTCTTC	CASSPGLRGEQFF	TRBV5-1	.	.	TRBJ2-1
TGTGCCAGCAGCTCAAGGGGGGAAGGTTATGAAAAACTGTTTTTT	CASSSRGEGYEKLFF	TRBV7-2	.	.	TRBJ1-4
TGTGCCAGTTCCCCCCTTGGAAACGAGCAGTACTTC	CASSPLGNEQYF	TRBV7-2	.	.	TRBJ2-7
TGCAGTGCTGGACGGAAGAACACTGAAGCTTTCTTT	CSAGRKNTEAFF	TRBV20-1	few	.	TRBJ1-1
TGTGCCAGCAGCTTAATGGCTTCCCTCAGGCACGAGCAGTACTTC	CASSLMASLRHEQYF	TRBV7-3	.	.	TRBJ2-7
TGTGCCAGCCTTAGCGCGGGAGAATACCAAGAGACCCAGTACTTC	CASLSAGEYQETQYF	TRBV2	.	TRBD2	TRBJ2-5
TGTGCCAGCGCCCGGGGTTCTCTTGGAAACACCATATATTTT	CASARGSLGNTIYF	TRBV6-1	.	.	TRBJ1-3